The text below deals with one T cell receptor beta chain. This clonotype was seen more than once but under ten times. Its binding antigen is unknown. Qualities for individual bases were not recorded, and no much larger clone is one base off. Library construction relied on RT-PCR. The sequencer was an Illumina HiSeq 2500. The public reads were reprocessed in TCRdb via fastp at Q25 and MiXCR, keeping in-frame beta chains. Entries that share a CDR3 protein sequence are merged under the most common genes and DNA. Across this sample there are about 500,000 distinct CDR3 sequences, with about 15% seen only once. Jointly, the top ten make up 3% to 3.5% of the sample. Looking up the germline V gene yields CDR1 ENHRY and CDR2 SYGVKD. Trimming at the junction amounts to 7 bases on V and 4 bases on J, and the germline ends lie 13 bases apart. From its cysteine to its phenylalanine, the CDR3 spans 13 amino acids. CDR3 DNA is the only sequence kept; it has 39 bases, read in frame from the first base.

The record originates from a study of response to subunit inactivated influenza vaccine (dated by TCRdb to between 2018 and 2020). About the full investigation: To follow how T cells responded to a trivalent subunit inactivated influenza vaccine, the researchers relied on deep quantitative profiling of the T cell receptor repertoire.

What the study reported, not specific to this receptor: The authors proposed that each seasonal influenza vaccination may bring in only a limited number of new T cells.

The V gene is TRBV10-3 and the J gene is TRBJ2-5; a confident D gene designation cannot be given. The TCR comes from a man aged 50 to 69 who received an inactivated influenza vaccine. Donor details come from another sample of the same person, matched by shared clones. The material was CD4+ T cells sorted from PBMCs, obtained about 23 months after vaccination. The DNA sequence reads TGTGCCATCACCCGGGCTATTTCAGAGACCCAGTACTTC. This translates into CAITRAISETQYF.